The TCR beta chain described here comes from a study of OX40 agonist ivuxolimab in advanced cancers. Across the whole study: Ivuxolimab, an agonist antibody against OX40 (CD134), was given to patients. Prior anti-PD-1, anti-PD-L1 or anti-CTLA-4 therapy was allowed; 40% had some.

Method: immunoSEQ multiplex PCR; TCRdb's copy keeps in-frame clones and lacks some. The sample has tens of thousands of clones; 80% to 90% are singletons. Study-wide results and caveats: Near-lowest levels of clonal expansion characterized partial responders at 0.1-3.0 mg/kg.

A single count supports this clone. The antigen is unknown. The germline V and J ends were trimmed by 1 base and 0 bases, with 10 bases remaining between them. CDR1 and CDR2 from the germline V gene are SEHNR and FQNEAQ (reference sequence). The CDR3 spans 15 residues. Drawing of blood for sampling happened at baseline, at cycle 4 day 1, and at cycle 7 day 1. The rearrangement joins TRBV7-9 to TRBJ2-7; D might be TRBD1 (5 bases). Specimen: CD4+ or CD8+ T cells sorted from blood, collected in a trial of the OX40 agonist ivuxolimab. The TCR was taken from an adult with an advanced solid tumor such as melanoma, head and neck, liver or kidney cancer. The CDR3 loop reads CASSLEQALSYEQYF. The CDR3 region has the DNA TGTGCCAGCAGCTTAGAACAGGCCCTCTCCTACGAGCAGTACTTC.